This entry concerns a single TCR beta chain. The antigen is undetermined. Assay: immunoSEQ multiplex PCR; the TCRdb copy retains only in-frame clones and omits some. Of around 83,000 clones in the sample, approximately 90% were seen once. The sample is drawn from a study of T cell responses to AZD1222 COVID-19 vaccine. Study conclusions and caveats: There were mostly white British donors and more females than males, and clonal diversity was possibly underestimated. Reportedly, nearly half of unique spike TCRs recognized epitopes outside B.1.351/B.1.1.7 mutations. Of the AZD1222 recipients, only five to seven were seropositive at baseline.

J gave up 2 bases and V 0 bases, and 1 base lay outside the gene matches. The CDR3 has 16 residues. The germline V gene encodes CDR1 KGHSH and CDR2 LQKENI. The TCR comes from an adult in good health. Sequenced material: peripheral blood, taken on day 0 of AZD1222 vaccination. V gene TRBV18 combines with J gene TRBJ2-7, with 13 bases that match TRBD2. The CDR3 coding sequence is TGTGCCAGCTCACCACCGACTAGCGGGGGGACCTACGAGCAGTACTTC. Protein sequence: CASSPPTSGGTYEQYF.